The 10 T cell receptor beta chains given below trace back to one sample, sequenced in a study of PD-1 blockade in mismatch repair-deficient tumors. The protocol was immunoSEQ multiplex PCR, while the TCRdb copy is restricted to in-frame clones and leaves out a portion. The sample lists 100,000 or so clones; over 75% were seen once. Material: peripheral blood, obtained around 8 months after starting pembrolizumab. The receptor source for this set is an adult with mismatch repair-deficient cancer.

This chain uses TRBV7-9 with TRBJ2-5; D gene uncertain. V was shortened by 5 bases and J by 7 bases, with 11 bases between the two germline ends. CDR3 length: 12 residues. CDR1 is SEHNR and CDR2 is FQNEAQ in the germline V gene (reference sequence). CDR3 nucleotides: TGTGCCAGCAGCCCTGAGATTGGGACCCAGTACTTC. It codes for CASSPEIGTQYF.

This clone was seen only a few times. The rearrangement joins TRBV27 to TRBJ1-5; D may be TRBD1 (5 bases). This CDR3 contains 14 residues. The germline V gene has CDR1 MNHEY and CDR2 SMNVEV (reference sequence). The V end lost 4 bases, the J end lost 2 bases, and 9 bases lay between the germline ends. The CDR3 coding sequence is TGTGCCAGCAGTTCCGTGGGGGGCAATCAGCCCCAGCATTTT. Amino acids: CASSSVGGNQPQHF.

This chain connects TRBV2 to TRBJ1-5, with unresolved D. Trimming cost V 7 bases and J 5 bases, with 9 bases left between them. Germline CDR1 and CDR2: SNHLY and FYNNEI. The CDR3 spans 12 residues. In nucleotides, the CDR3 is TGTGCCAGCAAACCGTGGGATCAGCCCCAGCATTTT. Its translation: CASKPWDQPQHF.

This sequence joins TRBV29-1 and TRBJ1-1; D uncertain. The CDR3 runs 11 residues. Germline V gene data show CDR1 as SQVTM and CDR2 as ANQGSEA. V shed 4 bases and J shed 8 bases, with 11 bases lying between them. Here the CDR3 reads CSVAWEREAFF. The CDR3 coding sequence is TGCAGCGTTGCCTGGGAAAGGGAAGCTTTCTTT.

Here the CDR3 DNA reads TGTGCCAGCAGTTTATCCCGCGGGCCTGAGCAAACCCCCAATGAGCAGTTCTTC. Its protein is CASSLSRGPEQTPNEQFF. The chain uses TRBV27 and TRBJ2-1; D is possibly TRBD2 (5 bases). There are 18 residues in the CDR3. CDR1 and CDR2 from the germline V gene are MNHEY and SMNVEV (reference sequence). The ends were cut back, 0 bases at V and 6 bases at J, with 21 bases in the middle.

The gene calls are TRBV10-1 and TRBJ2-7; TRBD2 is a possible D gene (6 bases). In germline, CDR1 is WNHNN, CDR2 SYGVQD (reference sequence). CDR3 length: 14 residues. V was cut by 7 bases and J by 2 bases, with 15 bases left in between. The CDR3 coding sequence is TGCGCCAGCAATCTCCCTCCGGGAGCCTACGAGCAGTACTTC. As protein: CASNLPPGAYEQYF.

This clone came up many times. The chain joins TRBV4-3 to TRBJ2-1; the D gene is possibly TRBD2 (6 bases). Germline lookup yields CDR1 LGHNA and CDR2 YSLEER. Trimming left V 0 bases short and J 3 bases short, with 15 bases between. The CDR3 spans 17 residues. The CDR3 region has the DNA TGCGCCAGCAGCCAAGATTTTGGGGGAGGCTACTACAATGAGCAGTTCTTC. It specifies CASSQDFGGGYYNEQFF.

This clone appeared a single time. V is TRBV6-5 and J is TRBJ1-2; D not resolved. CDR1 and CDR2 (germline): MNHEY, SVGAGI. V lost 0 bases to trimming and J lost 7 bases, with 9 bases between them. The CDR3 loop spans 13 amino acids. CDR3 nucleotides: TGTGCCAGCAGTTACTCGATGGTATCTGGCTACACCTTC. It is translated as CASSYSMVSGYTF.

The chain uses TRBV7-6 and TRBJ1-4; 8 bases align to TRBD1. Unmatched junction bases numbered 14, after V lost 5 bases and J lost 3 bases. This CDR3 is 18 amino acids long. From germline, CDR1 is SGHVS and CDR2 FNYEAQ. The CDR3: CASSVDRVAAGSNEKLFF. CDR3 coding DNA: TGTGCCAGCAGCGTGGACAGGGTCGCGGCAGGATCTAATGAAAAACTGTTTTTT.

CDR3 DNA: TGTGCCACCAGCAGAGATCTAGGGACAGGTTCCTACGAGCAGTACTTC. It codes for CATSRDLGTGSYEQYF. The J gene is TRBJ2-7, the V gene TRBV15; 8 nucleotides agree with TRBD1. Germline CDR1 LNHNV, CDR2 YYDKDF (reference sequence). Trimming at V came to 0 bases and at J to 1 base, leaving 5 bases not matched to a gene. CDR3 length: 16 amino acids.